This T cell receptor beta chain was identified in a study of post-analysis software for immune sequencing data. Study-wide results and limits: Strong co-clustering by F measure was seen for same-batch samples.

Of note for this clonotype: Antigen unknown.

Prepared TCR beta cDNA libraries contained unique molecular identifiers. TCRdb used MiXCR to reprocess the PCR reads, holding one entry per CDR3 protein. The sample yields roughly 580,000 distinct CDR3 sequences, about 40% seen once. This clonotype originated in a girl aged 10-17 years with multiple sclerosis. Input material: blood.

The CDR3 region is CASSLRSPTHRIYEQYF. DNA of the CDR3: TGCGCCAGCAGCTTACGAAGCCCGACTCACAGGATTTACGAGCAGTACTTC. V and J are TRBV5-1 and TRBJ2-7; a weak D match, TRBD1 (5 bases). CDR1 SGHRS and CDR2 YFSETQ come from the germline V gene. This CDR3 contains 17 residues. Deletions cut 2 bases from V and 4 bases from J, with 22 bases between. Full variable domain (rest looked up from reference TRBV5-1 and TRBJ2-7): KAGVTQTPRYLIKTRGQQVTLSCSPISGHRSVSWYQQTPGQGLQFLFEYFSETQRNKGNFPGRFSGRQFSNSRSEMNVSTLELGDSALYLCASSLRSPTHRIYEQYFGPGTRLTVT.